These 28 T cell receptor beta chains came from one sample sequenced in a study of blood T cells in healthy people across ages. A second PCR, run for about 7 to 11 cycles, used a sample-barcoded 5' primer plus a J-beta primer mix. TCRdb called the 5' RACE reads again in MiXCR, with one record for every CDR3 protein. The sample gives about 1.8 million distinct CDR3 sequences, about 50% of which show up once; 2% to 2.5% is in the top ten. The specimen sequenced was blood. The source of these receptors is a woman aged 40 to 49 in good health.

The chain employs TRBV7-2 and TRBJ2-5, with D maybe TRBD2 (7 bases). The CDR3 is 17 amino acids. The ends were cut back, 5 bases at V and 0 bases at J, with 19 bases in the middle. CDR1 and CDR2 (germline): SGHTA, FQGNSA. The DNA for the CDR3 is TGTGCCAGCAGCCGCCTAAGAGGGGGGGTCAACCAAGAGACCCAGTACTTC. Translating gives CASSRLRGGVNQETQYF.

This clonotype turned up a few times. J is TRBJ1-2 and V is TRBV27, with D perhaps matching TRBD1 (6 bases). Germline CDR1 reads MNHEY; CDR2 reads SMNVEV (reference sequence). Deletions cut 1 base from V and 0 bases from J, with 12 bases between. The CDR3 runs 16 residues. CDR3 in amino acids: CASSLWAGASNYGYTF. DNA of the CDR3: TGTGCCAGCAGTTTATGGGCAGGGGCCTCTAACTATGGCTACACCTTC.

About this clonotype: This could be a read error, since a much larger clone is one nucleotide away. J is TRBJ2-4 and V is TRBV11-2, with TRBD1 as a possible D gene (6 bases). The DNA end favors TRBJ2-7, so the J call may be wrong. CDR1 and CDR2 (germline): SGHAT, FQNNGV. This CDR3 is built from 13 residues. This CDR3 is CASTYWQGYEQYF. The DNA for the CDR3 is TGTGCCAGCACCTACTGGCAGGGGTACGAGCAGTACTTC.

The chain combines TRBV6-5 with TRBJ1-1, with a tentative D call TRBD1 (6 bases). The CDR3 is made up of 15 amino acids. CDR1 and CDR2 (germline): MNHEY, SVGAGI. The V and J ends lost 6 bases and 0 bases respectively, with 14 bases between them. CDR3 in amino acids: CASRKPGHLNTEAFF. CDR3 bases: TGTGCCAGCAGAAAACCGGGACACCTGAACACTGAAGCTTTCTTT.

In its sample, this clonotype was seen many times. The CDR3 sequence: CSAPTSGEDQYF. The CDR3 DNA reads TGCAGCGCTCCGACTAGCGGGGAAGACCAGTACTTC. J is TRBJ2-5 and V is TRBV29-1; TRBD2 aligns across 11 bases. With V trimmed by 7 bases and J by 10 bases, 8 bases remained unmatched. Per the germline V gene, CDR1 is SQVTM and CDR2 is ANQGSEA. The CDR3 length is 12 residues.

For the CDR3, the DNA is TGTGCCAGCAGCTTAACTCACAGGGGCAAATTAAACAATGAGCAGTTCTTC. The encoded protein is CASSLTHRGKLNNEQFF. The rearrangement uses TRBV7-3 and TRBJ2-1; TRBD1 matches at 7 bases. Germline V gene data show CDR1 as SGHTA and CDR2 as FQGTGA. The CDR3 runs 17 residues. The V and J ends lost 0 bases and 5 bases, in that order; junction bases with no gene match: 10.

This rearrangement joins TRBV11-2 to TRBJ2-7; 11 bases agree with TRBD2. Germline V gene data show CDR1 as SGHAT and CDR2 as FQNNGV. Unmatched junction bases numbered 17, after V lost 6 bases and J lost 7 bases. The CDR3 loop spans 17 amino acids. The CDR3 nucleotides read TGTGCCAGCAGGATACTAGCGGGAGAGAATTTATACAATGAGCAGTACTTC. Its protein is CASRILAGENLYNEQYF.

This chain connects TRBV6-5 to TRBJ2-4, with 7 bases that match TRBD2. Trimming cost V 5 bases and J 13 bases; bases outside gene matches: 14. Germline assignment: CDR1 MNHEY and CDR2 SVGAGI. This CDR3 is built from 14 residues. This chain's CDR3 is CASSTSEIYNEQYF. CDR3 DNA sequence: TGTGCCAGCAGTACTAGCGAGATCTACAATGAGCAGTACTTC.

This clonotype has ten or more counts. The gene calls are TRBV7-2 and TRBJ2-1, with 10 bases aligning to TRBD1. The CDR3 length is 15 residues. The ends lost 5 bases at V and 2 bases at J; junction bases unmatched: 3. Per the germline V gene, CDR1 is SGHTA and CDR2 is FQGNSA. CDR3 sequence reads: CASSVDRGPYNEQFF. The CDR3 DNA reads TGTGCCAGCAGCGTAGACAGGGGGCCCTACAATGAGCAGTTCTTC.

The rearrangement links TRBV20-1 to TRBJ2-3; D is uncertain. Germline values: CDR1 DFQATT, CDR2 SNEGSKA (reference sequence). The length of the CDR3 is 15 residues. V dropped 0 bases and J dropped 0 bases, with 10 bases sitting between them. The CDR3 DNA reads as TGCAGTGCTAGAGATCCCCCTCCAAGCACAGATACGCAGTATTTT. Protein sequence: CSARDPPPSTDTQYF.

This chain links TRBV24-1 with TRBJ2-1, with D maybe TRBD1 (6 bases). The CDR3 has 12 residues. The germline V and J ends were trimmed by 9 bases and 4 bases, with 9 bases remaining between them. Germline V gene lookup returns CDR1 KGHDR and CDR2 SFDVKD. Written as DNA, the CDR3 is TGTGCCACCCGGGGACAATACAATGAGCAGTTCTTC. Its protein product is CATRGQYNEQFF.

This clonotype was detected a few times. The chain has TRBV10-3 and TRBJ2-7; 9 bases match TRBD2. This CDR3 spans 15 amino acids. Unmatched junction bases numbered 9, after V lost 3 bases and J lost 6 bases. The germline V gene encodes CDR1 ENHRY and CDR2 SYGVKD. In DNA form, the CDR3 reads TGTGCCATCAGTGACGACCTAGCGGGGAGGGTCGAGCAGTACTTC. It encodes CAISDDLAGRVEQYF.

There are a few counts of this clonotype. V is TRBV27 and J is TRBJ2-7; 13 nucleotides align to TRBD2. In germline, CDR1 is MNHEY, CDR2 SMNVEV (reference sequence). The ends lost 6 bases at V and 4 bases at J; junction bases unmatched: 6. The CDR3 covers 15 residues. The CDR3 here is CASSFTSGGVYEQYF. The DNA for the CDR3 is TGTGCCAGCAGCTTTACTAGCGGGGGGGTGTACGAGCAGTACTTC.

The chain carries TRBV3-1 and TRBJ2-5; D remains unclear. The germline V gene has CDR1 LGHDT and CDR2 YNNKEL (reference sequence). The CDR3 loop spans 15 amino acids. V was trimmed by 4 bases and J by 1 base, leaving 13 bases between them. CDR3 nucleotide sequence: TGTGCCAGCAGCCGGAACGACATTACCCAAGAGACCCAGTACTTC. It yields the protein CASSRNDITQETQYF.

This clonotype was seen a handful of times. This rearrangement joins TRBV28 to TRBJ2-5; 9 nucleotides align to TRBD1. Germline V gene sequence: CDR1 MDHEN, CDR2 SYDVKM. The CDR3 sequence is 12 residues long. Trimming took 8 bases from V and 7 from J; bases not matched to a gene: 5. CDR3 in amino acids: CASGTGWGTQYF. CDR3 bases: TGTGCCAGCGGGACAGGGTGGGGGACCCAGTACTTC.

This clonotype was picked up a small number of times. CDR3 amino acids: CASTTGGSGYEQYF. CDR3 coding DNA: TGCGCCAGCACCACTGGGGGAAGCGGCTACGAGCAGTACTTC. V is TRBV5-1 and J is TRBJ2-7; D tentatively reads TRBD1 or TRBD2 (5 bases each). Germline V gene data show CDR1 as SGHRS and CDR2 as YFSETQ. V lost 6 bases and J lost 3, with 16 bases in between. The CDR3 has 14 amino acids.

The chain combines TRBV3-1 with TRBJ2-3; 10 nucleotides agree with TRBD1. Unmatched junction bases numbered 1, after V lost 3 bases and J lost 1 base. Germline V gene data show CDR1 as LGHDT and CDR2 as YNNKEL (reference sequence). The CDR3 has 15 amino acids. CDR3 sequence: CASSQTGGGTDTQYF. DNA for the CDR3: TGTGCCAGCAGCCAGACAGGGGGCGGCACAGATACGCAGTATTTT.

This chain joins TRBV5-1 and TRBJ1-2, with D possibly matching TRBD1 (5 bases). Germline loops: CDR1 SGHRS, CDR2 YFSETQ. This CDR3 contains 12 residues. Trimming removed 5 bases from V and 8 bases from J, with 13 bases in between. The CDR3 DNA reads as TGCGCCAGCAGTTGGGACCTTAAGGGCTACACCTTC. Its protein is CASSWDLKGYTF.

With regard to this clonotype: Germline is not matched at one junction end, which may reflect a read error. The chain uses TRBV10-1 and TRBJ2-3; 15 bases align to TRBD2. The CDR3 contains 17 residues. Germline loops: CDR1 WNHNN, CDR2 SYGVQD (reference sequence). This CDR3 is CAGSPGTSGGISDTQYF. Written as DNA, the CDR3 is TGCGCCGGCAGCCCCGGGACTAGCGGGGGGATTTCAGATACGCAGTATTTT.

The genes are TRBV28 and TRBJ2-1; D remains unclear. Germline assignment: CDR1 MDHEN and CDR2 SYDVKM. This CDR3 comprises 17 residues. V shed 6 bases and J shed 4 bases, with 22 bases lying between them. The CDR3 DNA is TGTGCCAGCAGCCCCACTACCGGTAGATCGGCATACAATGAGCAGTTCTTC. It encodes CASSPTTGRSAYNEQFF.

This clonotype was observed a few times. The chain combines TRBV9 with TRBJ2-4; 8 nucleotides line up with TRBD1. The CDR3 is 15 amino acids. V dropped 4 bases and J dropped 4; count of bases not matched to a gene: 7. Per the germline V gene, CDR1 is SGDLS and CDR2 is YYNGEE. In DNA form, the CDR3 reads TGTGCCAGCAGCCCTACCGGGACAGGAAAAAACATTCAGTACTTC. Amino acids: CASSPTGTGKNIQYF.

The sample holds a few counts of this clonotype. The CDR3 bases are TGTGCCAGCAGCTTAACTGGGGCGGGGGGGCCCAGGAGAGAGACCCAGTACTTC. As protein: CASSLTGAGGPRRETQYF. The chain is built from TRBV7-2 and TRBJ2-5, with 9 bases aligning to TRBD2. The CDR3 totals 18 residues. Germline V gene data show CDR1 as SGHTA and CDR2 as FQGNSA. V dropped 2 bases and J dropped 4; count of bases not matched to a gene: 14.

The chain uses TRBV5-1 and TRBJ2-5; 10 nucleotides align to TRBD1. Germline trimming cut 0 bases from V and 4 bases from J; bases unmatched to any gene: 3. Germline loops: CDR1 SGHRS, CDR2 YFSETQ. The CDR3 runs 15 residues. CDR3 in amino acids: CASSLGGDRGETQYF. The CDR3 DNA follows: TGCGCCAGCAGCTTGGGCGGGGACAGGGGAGAGACCCAGTACTTC.

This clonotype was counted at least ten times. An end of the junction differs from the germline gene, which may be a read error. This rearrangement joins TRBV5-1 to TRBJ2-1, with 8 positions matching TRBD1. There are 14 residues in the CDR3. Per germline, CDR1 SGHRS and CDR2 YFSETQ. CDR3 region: CASSPPDRDNEQFF. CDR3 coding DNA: TGTGCCAGCAGCCCACCGGACAGGGACAATGAGCAGTTCTTC.

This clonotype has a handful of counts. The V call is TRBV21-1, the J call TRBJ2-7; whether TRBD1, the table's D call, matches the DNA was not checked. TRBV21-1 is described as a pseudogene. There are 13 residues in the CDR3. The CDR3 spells CASSNVSGSEQYF. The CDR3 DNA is TGTGCCAGCAGCAATGTCTCCGGGTCGGAGCAGTACTTC.

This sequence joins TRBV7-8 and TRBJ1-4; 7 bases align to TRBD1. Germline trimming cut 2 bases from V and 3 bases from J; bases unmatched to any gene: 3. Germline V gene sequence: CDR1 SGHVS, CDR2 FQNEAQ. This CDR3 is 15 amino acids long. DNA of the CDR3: TGTGCCAGCAGCTTAAACAGGGGTGCTAATGAAAAACTGTTTTTT. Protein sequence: CASSLNRGANEKLFF. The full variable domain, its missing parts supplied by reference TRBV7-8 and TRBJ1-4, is GAGVSQSPRYKVAKRGQDVALRCDPISGHVSLFWYQQALGQGPEFLTYFQNEAQLDKSGLPSDRFFAERPEGSVSTLKIQRTQQEDSAVYLCASSLNRGANEKLFFGSGTQLSVL.

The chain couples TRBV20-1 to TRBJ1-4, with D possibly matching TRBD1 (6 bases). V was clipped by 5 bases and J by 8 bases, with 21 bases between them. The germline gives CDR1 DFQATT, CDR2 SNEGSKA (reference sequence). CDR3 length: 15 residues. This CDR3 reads CSAQNPTGTREKLFF. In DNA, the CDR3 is TGCAGTGCTCAAAACCCTACAGGGACTCGAGAAAAACTGTTTTTT.

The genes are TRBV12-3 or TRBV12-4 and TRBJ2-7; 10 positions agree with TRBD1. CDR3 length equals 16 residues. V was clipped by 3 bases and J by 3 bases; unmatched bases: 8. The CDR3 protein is CASSLGQGPLDYEQYF. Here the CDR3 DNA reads TGTGCCAGCAGTTTGGGACAGGGGCCCCTCGACTACGAGCAGTACTTC.